A selection of T cell receptor beta chains follows, all from one sample in a study of blood T cell repertoires in COVID-19. Only in-frame clones appear in the TCRdb table, and some are missing; sequencing was by immunoSEQ multiplex PCR. The profile covers some 250,000 clones, with approximately 82% appearing a single time and roughly 3.4% taken by the ten largest. The sample consisted of peripheral blood. The source is a woman aged 18-29 years with acute or convalescent COVID-19. Both conserved end residues are part of each CDR3. Where a row states a size, it is once, few, many or the class of an expanded clone; other rows omit it.

V gene	J gene	clone size	CDR3 protein
TRBV10-3	TRBJ1-4	NA	CAISETEGVEKLFF
TRBV5-8	TRBJ2-1	NA	CASSLVGYFTYNEQFF
TRBV7-2	TRBJ2-7	NA	CASSLGRGGYEQYF
TRBV29-1	TRBJ1-1	few	CSVEGQPNTEAFF
TRBV18	TRBJ2-2	once	CASSPPGQFAYTGELFF
TRBV19	TRBJ2-1	NA	CASSMQQGSVFDEQFF
TRBV3-1/TRBV3-2	TRBJ1-4	NA	CASSPWTGNEKLFF
TRBV20-1	TRBJ2-1	once	CSARLNEQFF
TRBV30	TRBJ1-2	NA	CAWIFFGGYTF
TRBV7-9	TRBJ2-3	NA	CASSRAGTGVDTQYF
TRBV30	TRBJ1-5	NA	CAWREPGQGYQPQHF
TRBV6-5	TRBJ1-2	few	CASSYSGFTNYGYTF
TRBV19	TRBJ2-5	once	CASSPDREETQYF
TRBV19	TRBJ2-7	NA	CASSIWGDYEQYF
TRBV12-3/TRBV12-4	TRBJ2-1	NA	CASSTYRVNEQFF
TRBV19	TRBJ1-1	NA	CASRRTANMNTEAFF
TRBV7-8	TRBJ1-2	NA	CASSLRPGATGDYGYTF
TRBV6-5	TRBJ2-5	NA	CASSPGGYQETQYF
TRBV6-6	TRBJ1-3	NA	CASTLDGGSSGNTIYF
TRBV5-4	TRBJ1-2	NA	CASSLGEGPFLRGGYTF
TRBV5-4	TRBJ2-1	NA	CASSVGLAGYNEQFF
TRBV28	TRBJ2-7	NA	CASSPRTSGPIHYEQYF